There are a few counts of the clone carrying this T cell receptor beta chain. These data originate in a study of T cells in Graves' hyperthyroidism and ophthalmopathy. Trimming cost V 2 bases and J 5 bases, with 8 bases left between them. The CDR3 loop spans 13 amino acids. Germline CDR1 and CDR2: KGHSH and LQKENI. RNA transcripts served as the template for amplifying TCR beta CDR3 regions. Primed by the HTBI set, a first-round RT-PCR was run on the TCR CDR3. TCRdb recomputed calls from the multiplex PCR reads with MiXCR, one row per CDR3 protein. The sample carries about 620,000 distinct CDR3 sequences, about a sixth recorded once.

This clonotype was obtained from a woman aged 25 to 39 with Graves' hyperthyroidism. The sample consisted of blood. V gene TRBV18 combines with J gene TRBJ2-3; D is uncertain. The DNA for the CDR3 is TGTGCCAGCTCACCAGGGTTCGGAGATACGCAGTATTTT. This sequence encodes CASSPGFGDTQYF.